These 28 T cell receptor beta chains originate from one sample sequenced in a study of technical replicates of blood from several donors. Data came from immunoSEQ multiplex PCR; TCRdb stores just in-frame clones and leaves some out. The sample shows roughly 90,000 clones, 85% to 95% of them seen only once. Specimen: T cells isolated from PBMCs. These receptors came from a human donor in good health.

The CDR3 bases are TGTGCCAGCAGTAGGGACAGGGCGGATGAAAAACTGTTTTTT. Its translation: CASSRDRADEKLFF. The gene calls are TRBV6-1 and TRBJ1-4; 9 bases are a match to TRBD1. The V segment lost 5 bases and the J segment 6 bases; nucleotides outside the gene matches: 4. Germline CDR1 reads MNHNS; CDR2 reads SASEGT. CDR3 length: 14 amino acids.

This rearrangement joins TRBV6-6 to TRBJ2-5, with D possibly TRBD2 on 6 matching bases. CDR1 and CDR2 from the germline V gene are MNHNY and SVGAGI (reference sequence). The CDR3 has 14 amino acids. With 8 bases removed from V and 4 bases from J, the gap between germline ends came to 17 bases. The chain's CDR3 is CASVDHAGRETQYF. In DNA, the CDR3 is TGTGCCAGCGTTGACCACGCGGGGCGAGAGACCCAGTACTTC.

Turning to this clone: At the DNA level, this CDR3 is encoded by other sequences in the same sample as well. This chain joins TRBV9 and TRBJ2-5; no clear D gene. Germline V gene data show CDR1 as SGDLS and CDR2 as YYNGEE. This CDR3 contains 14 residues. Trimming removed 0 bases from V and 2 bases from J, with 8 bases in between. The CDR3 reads CASSVGGGQETQYF. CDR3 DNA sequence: TGTGCCAGCAGCGTAGGAGGCGGACAAGAGACCCAGTACTTC.

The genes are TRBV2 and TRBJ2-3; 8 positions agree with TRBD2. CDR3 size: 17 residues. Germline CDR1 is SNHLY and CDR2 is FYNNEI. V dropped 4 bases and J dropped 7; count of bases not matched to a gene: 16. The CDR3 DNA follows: TGTGCCAGCAGTGCCAGCCTAGTGCGGGGGGATGCGCATACGCAGTATTTT. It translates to CASSASLVRGDAHTQYF.

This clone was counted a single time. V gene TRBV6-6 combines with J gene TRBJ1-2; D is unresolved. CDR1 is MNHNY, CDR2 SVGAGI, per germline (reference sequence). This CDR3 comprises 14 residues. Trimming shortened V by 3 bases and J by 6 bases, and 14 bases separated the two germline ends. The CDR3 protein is CASSYQEASDGYTF. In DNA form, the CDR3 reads TGTGCCAGCAGTTATCAGGAGGCAAGCGATGGCTACACCTTC.

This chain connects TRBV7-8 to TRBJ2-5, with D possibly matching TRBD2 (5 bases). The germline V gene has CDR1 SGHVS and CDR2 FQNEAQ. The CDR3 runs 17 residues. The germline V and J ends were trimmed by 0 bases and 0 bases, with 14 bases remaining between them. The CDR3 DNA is TGTGCCAGCAGCTTAGCGCGGTTTCTAGCCAACCAAGAGACCCAGTACTTC. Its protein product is CASSLARFLANQETQYF.

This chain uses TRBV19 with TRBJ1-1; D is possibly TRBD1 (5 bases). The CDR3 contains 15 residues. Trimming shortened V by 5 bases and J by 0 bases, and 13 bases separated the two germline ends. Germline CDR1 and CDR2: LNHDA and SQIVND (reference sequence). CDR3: CASSLGRTLNTEAFF. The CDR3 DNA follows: TGTGCCAGTAGTCTAGGACGGACACTGAACACTGAAGCTTTCTTT.

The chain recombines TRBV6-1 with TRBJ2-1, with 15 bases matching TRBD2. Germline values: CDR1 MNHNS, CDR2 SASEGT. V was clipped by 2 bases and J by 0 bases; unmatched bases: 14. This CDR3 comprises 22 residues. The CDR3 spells CASSEMWGGGTSGRFSYNEQFF. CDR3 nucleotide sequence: TGTGCCAGCAGTGAAATGTGGGGGGGAGGGACTAGCGGGAGGTTCTCCTACAATGAGCAGTTCTTC.

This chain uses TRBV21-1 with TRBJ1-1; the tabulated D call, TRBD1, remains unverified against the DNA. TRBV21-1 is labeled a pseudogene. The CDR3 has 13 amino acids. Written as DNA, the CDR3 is TGTGCCAGCACCAACTTAAGGGGGCGGGAAGCTTTCTTT. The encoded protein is CASTNLRGREAFF.

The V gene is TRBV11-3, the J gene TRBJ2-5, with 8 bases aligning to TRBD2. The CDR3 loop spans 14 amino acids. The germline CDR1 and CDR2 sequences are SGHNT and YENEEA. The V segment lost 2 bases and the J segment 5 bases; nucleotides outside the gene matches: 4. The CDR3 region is CASSLPPGGETQYF. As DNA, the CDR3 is TGTGCCAGCAGCTTACCACCGGGAGGGGAGACCCAGTACTTC.

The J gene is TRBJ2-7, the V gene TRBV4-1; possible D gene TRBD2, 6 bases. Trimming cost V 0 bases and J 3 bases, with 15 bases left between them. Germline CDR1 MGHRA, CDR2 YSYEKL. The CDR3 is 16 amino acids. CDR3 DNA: TGCGCCAGCAGCCAAGATCCTAGCGTGAAGATCTACGAGCAGTACTTC. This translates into CASSQDPSVKIYEQYF.

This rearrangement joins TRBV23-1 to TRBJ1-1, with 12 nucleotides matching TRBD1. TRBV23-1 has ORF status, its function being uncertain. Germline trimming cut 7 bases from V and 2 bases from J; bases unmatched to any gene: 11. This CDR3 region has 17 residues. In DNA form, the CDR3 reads TGCGCCAGCACCCCTAAGGGGACAGGGGGCAGAAACACTGAAGCTTTCTTT. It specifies CASTPKGTGGRNTEAFF.

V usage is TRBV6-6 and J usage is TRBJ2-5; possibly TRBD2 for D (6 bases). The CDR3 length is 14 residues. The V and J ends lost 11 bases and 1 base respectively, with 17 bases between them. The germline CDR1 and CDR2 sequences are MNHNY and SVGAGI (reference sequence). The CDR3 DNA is TGTGCCTCCCTCGGAGGGAGCTCCCAAGAGACCCAGTACTTC. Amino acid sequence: CASLGGSSQETQYF.

The DNA of the CDR3 is TGCAGCGTTACAGGGACTGGGGCCAACGTCCTGACTTTC. Translation gives CSVTGTGANVLTF. This chain connects TRBV29-1 to TRBJ2-6; a possible D gene is TRBD1 (6 bases). The CDR3 length is 13 residues. V lost 5 bases and J lost 2, with 7 bases in between. Germline CDR1 SQVTM, CDR2 ANQGSEA.

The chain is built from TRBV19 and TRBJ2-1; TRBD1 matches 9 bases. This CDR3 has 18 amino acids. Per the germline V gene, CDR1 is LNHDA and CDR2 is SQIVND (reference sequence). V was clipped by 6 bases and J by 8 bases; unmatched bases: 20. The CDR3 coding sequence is TGTGCCAGTAGGGGGGGCCTGGGAGTAGGGACAGGGAATTATGAGCAGTTCTTC. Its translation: CASRGGLGVGTGNYEQFF.

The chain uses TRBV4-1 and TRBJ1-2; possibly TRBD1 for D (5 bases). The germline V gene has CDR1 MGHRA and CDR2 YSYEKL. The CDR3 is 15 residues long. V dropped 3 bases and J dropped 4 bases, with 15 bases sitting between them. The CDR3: CASSQYKGEGYGYTF. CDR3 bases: TGCGCCAGCAGCCAGTATAAAGGGGAGGGCTATGGCTACACCTTC.

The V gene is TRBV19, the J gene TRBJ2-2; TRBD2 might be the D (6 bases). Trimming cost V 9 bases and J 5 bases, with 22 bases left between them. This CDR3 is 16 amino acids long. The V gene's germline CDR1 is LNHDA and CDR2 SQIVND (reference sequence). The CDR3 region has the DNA TGTGCCAGCGGGGGTAAAAGCATGGCCGTGACCGGGGAGCTGTTTTTT. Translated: CASGGKSMAVTGELFF.

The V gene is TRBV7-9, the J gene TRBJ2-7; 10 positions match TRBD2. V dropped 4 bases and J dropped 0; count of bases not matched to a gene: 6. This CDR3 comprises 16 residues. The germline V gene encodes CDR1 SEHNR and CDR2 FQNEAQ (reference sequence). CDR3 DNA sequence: TGTGCCAGCAGCTACCGAGCGGGAGGGAGCTCCTACGAGCAGTACTTC. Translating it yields CASSYRAGGSSYEQYF.

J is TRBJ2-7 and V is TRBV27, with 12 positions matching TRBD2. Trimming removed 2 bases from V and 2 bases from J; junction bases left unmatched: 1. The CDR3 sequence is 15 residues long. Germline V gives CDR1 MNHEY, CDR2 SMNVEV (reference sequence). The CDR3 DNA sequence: TGTGCCAGCAGTTTACTAGCGGGGGGGACCTACGAGCAGTACTTC. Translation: CASSLLAGGTYEQYF.

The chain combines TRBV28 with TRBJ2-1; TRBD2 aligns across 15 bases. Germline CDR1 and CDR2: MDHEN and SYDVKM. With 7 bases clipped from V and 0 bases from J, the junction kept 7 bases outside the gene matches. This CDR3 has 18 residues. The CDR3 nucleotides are TGTGCCAGCACTCCGGGACTAGCGGGAGGAAGCTCCTACAATGAGCAGTTCTTC. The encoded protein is CASTPGLAGGSSYNEQFF.

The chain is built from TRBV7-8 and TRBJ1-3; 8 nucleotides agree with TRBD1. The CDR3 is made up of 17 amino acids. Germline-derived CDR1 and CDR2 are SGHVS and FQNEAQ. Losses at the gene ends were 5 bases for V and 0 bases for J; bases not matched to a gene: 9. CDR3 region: CASSSGQGLFSGNTIYF. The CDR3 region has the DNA TGTGCCAGCAGCAGTGGACAGGGCCTCTTCTCTGGAAACACCATATATTTT.

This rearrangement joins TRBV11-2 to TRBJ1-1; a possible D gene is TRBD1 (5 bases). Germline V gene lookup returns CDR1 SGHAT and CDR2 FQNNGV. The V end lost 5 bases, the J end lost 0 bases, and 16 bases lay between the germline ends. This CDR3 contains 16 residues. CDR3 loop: CASSQGSIYMNTEAFF. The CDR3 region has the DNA TGTGCCAGCAGCCAGGGATCGATTTACATGAACACTGAAGCTTTCTTT.

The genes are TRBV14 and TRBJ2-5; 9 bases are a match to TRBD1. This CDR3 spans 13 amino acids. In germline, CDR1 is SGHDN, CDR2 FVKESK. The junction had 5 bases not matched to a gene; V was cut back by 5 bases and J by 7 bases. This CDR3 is CASSKTGGGTQYF. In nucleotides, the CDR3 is TGTGCCAGCAGCAAGACAGGGGGAGGGACCCAGTACTTC.

The DNA for the CDR3 is TGTGCCAGCAGCTCCGGGACACAGCCTTACGAGCAGTACTTC. Translating gives CASSSGTQPYEQYF. The rearrangement links TRBV11-2 to TRBJ2-7, with D possibly TRBD1 on 6 matching bases. The V end was cut by 4 bases, the J end by 4 bases, with 14 bases between. This CDR3 is built from 14 residues. Germline-derived CDR1 and CDR2 are SGHAT and FQNNGV. The full variable domain, completed using reference TRBV11-2 and TRBJ2-7, is EAGVAQSPRYKIIEKRQSVAFWCNPISGHATLYWYQQILGQGPKLLIQFQNNGVVDDSQLPKDRFSAERLKGVDSTLKIQPAKLEDSAVYLCASSSGTQPYEQYFGPGTRLTVT.

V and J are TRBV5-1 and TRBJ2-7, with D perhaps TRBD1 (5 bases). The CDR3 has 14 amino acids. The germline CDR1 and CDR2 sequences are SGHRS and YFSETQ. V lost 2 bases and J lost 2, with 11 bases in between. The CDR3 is CASSLIRGPYEQYF. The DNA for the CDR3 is TGCGCCAGCAGCTTAATAAGGGGTCCCTACGAGCAGTACTTC.

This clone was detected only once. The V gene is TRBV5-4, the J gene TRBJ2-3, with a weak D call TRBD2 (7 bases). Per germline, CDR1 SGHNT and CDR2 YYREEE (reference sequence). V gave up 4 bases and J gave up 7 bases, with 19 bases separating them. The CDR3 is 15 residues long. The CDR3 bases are TGTGCCAGCAGCGCCGGGGGGCCCCCGGGGTATACGCAGTATTTT. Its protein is CASSAGGPPGYTQYF.

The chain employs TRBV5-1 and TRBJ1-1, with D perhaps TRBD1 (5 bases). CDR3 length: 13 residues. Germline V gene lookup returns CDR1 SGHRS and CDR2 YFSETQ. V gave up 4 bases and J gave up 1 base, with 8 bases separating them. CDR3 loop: CASSPQGNTEAFF. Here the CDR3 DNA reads TGCGCCAGCAGCCCCCAGGGGAACACTGAAGCTTTCTTT. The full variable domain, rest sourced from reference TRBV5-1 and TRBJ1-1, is KAGVTQTPRYLIKTRGQQVTLSCSPISGHRSVSWYQQTPGQGLQFLFEYFSETQRNKGNFPGRFSGRQFSNSRSEMNVSTLELGDSALYLCASSPQGNTEAFFGQGTRLTVV.

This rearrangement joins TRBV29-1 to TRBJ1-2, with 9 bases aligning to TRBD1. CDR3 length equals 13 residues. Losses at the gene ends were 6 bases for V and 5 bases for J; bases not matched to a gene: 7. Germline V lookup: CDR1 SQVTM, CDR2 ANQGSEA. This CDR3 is CSVRDREIYGYTF. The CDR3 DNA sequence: TGCAGCGTGAGGGACAGGGAGATTTATGGCTACACCTTC.